A single sample is the source of the 18 T cell receptor beta chains below, sequenced in a study of shared clonotypes between healthy human individuals. The repertoire was sequenced with immunoSEQ multiplex PCR; TCRdb's copy has only in-frame clones and lacks some. The top ten clones hold 0.36% of a sample with roughly 2,500,000 clones, 90% to 95% of them seen once. The sample comprised naive CD4+ T cells from PBMCs. Subset meaning: CD45RA+ positively selected. These receptors all stem from a man aged 18 to 30 in good health. Some clones in this sample may be carry-over from other donors' samples.

J is TRBJ2-5 and V is TRBV5-1; weak D call: TRBD1 (6 bases). The CDR3 is 13 amino acids. V was clipped by 7 bases and J by 1 base, with 11 bases between them. Germline CDR1 reads SGHRS; CDR2 reads YFSETQ. CDR3 residues: CASGGHPQETQYF. CDR3 DNA: TGCGCCAGCGGGGGACATCCCCAAGAGACCCAGTACTTC.

The chain joins TRBV5-5 to TRBJ2-6; no reliable D call. CDR3 length: 16 residues. V lost 0 bases to trimming and J lost 3 bases, with 10 bases between them. CDR1 SGHKS and CDR2 YYEKEE come from the germline V gene (reference sequence). The CDR3 sequence is CASSLVWGGGANVLTF. In DNA, the CDR3 is TGTGCCAGCAGCTTGGTTTGGGGTGGTGGGGCCAACGTCCTGACTTTC.

The chain is built from TRBV5-1 and TRBJ2-7; 12 bases align to TRBD1. Trimming cost V 3 bases and J 3 bases; bases outside gene matches: 19. CDR3 size: 20 residues. The germline CDR1 and CDR2 sequences are SGHRS and YFSETQ. The CDR3 nucleotides are TGCGCCAGCAGCTCAGCTACGGGACAGGGGGCTTCCTCTCCCTACTACGAGCAGTACTTC. As protein: CASSSATGQGASSPYYEQYF.

Worth noting for this clone: This sample includes further DNA sequences coding for the same CDR3. The rearrangement joins TRBV5-1 to TRBJ2-5; possibly TRBD1 or TRBD2 for D (5 bases each). The length of the CDR3 is 14 residues. Germline V gene lookup returns CDR1 SGHRS and CDR2 YFSETQ. Deletions cut 0 bases from V and 5 bases from J, with 11 bases between. Written as DNA, the CDR3 is TGCGCCAGCAGCTTGGGTCAGGGCGGGGAGACCCAGTACTTC. This encodes CASSLGQGGETQYF.

The chain couples TRBV9 to TRBJ2-2; D call uncertain. Deletions cut 0 bases from V and 6 bases from J, with 12 bases between. The CDR3 loop spans 15 amino acids. CDR1 and CDR2 (germline): SGDLS, YYNGEE. CDR3 in amino acids: CASSVVAHAAGELFF. The CDR3, as DNA: TGTGCCAGCAGCGTAGTGGCTCACGCGGCCGGGGAGCTGTTTTTT.

This chain connects TRBV5-1 to TRBJ2-5; D gene unclear. V lost 1 base to trimming and J lost 0 bases, with 10 bases between them. This CDR3 contains 15 residues. Germline V gives CDR1 SGHRS, CDR2 YFSETQ. The CDR3 sequence: CASSLTGRYQETQYF. CDR3 nucleotide sequence: TGCGCCAGCAGCTTGACGGGCCGGTACCAAGAGACCCAGTACTTC.

The chain carries TRBV7-2 and TRBJ2-1, with 8 nucleotides matching TRBD2. This CDR3 is built from 16 residues. CDR1 is SGHTA, CDR2 FQGNSA, per germline. V shed 3 bases, J shed 0 bases, and the junction held 4 bases outside the gene matches. The CDR3 region is CASSLYAGGSYNEQFF. CDR3 in DNA: TGTGCCAGCAGCTTGTACGCGGGAGGCTCCTACAATGAGCAGTTCTTC.

This chain uses TRBV30 with TRBJ2-7; D remains unclear. This CDR3 spans 15 amino acids. The germline gives CDR1 GTSNPN, CDR2 SVGIG (reference sequence). V lost 2 bases to trimming and J lost 1 base, with 15 bases between them. CDR3 DNA: TGTGCCTGGAGTCGGTTGGTAGCTCCATCCTACGAGCAGTACTTC. It translates to CAWSRLVAPSYEQYF. Looking up the rest from reference TRBV30 and TRBJ2-7 gives the full variable domain: SQTIHQWPATLVQPVGSPLSLECTVEGTSNPNLYWYRQAAGRGLQLLFYSVGIGQISSEVPQNLSASRPQDRQFILSSKKLLLSDSGFYLCAWSRLVAPSYEQYFGPGTRLTVT.

The chain joins TRBV2 to TRBJ1-5; D possibly corresponds to TRBD1 (5 bases). Trimming pared 4 bases from V and 13 bases from J, leaving 14 bases between. The CDR3 sequence is 12 residues long. Germline CDR1 and CDR2: SNHLY and FYNNEI. As DNA, the CDR3 is TGTGCCAGCAGTGCCCGAGACAGAGCTCAGCATTTT. Protein: CASSARDRAQHF.

V usage is TRBV19 and J usage is TRBJ2-1, with D possibly being TRBD2 (6 bases). Trimming removed 1 base from V and 6 bases from J, with 10 bases in between. The CDR3 spans 14 residues. The germline CDR1 and CDR2 sequences are LNHDA and SQIVND (reference sequence). CDR3 sequence (DNA): TGTGCCAGTAGTATAGCCGGGAGTGGCAATGAGCAGTTCTTC. Encoded protein: CASSIAGSGNEQFF.

A few counts support this clone. The chain joins TRBV19 to TRBJ2-7; D remains unclear. V lost 5 bases, J lost 1 base, and 12 bases lay in between. The germline V gene has CDR1 LNHDA and CDR2 SQIVND (reference sequence). The CDR3 is 14 residues long. The CDR3 DNA sequence: TGTGCCAGTAGTTTCGGCGGCATTTCCTACGAGCAGTACTTC. It encodes CASSFGGISYEQYF.

This chain joins TRBV18 and TRBJ2-1; 9 bases are a match to TRBD2. The germline V gene has CDR1 KGHSH and CDR2 LQKENI. V gave up 1 base and J gave up 7 bases; unmatched junction bases: 8. The CDR3 runs to 16 residues. For the CDR3, the DNA is TGTGCCAGCTCACCACTTGGGTTAGCGGGAGATAATGAGCAGTTCTTC. Translation: CASSPLGLAGDNEQFF.

This rearrangement joins TRBV9 to TRBJ1-3; no firm D call. V was pared by 0 bases and J by 2 bases, with 9 bases between. The germline V gene encodes CDR1 SGDLS and CDR2 YYNGEE. This CDR3 contains 15 residues. The chain's CDR3 is CASSVESRTGNTIYF. The CDR3 nucleotides are TGTGCCAGCAGCGTAGAGAGCAGGACTGGAAACACCATATATTTT. The entire variable domain, with the rest obtained from reference TRBV9 and TRBJ1-3, is as follows: DSGVTQTPKHLITATGQRVTLRCSPRSGDLSVYWYQQSLDQGLQFLIQYYNGEERAKGNILERFSAQQFPDLHSELNLSSLELGDSALYFCASSVESRTGNTIYFGEGSWLTVV.

The chain employs TRBV4-2 and TRBJ2-7; tentatively, D is TRBD2 (5 bases). V was pared by 0 bases and J by 4 bases, with 7 bases between. CDR3 size: 13 residues. Germline V CDR1 and CDR2: LGHNA, YNFKEQ. Here the CDR3 reads CASSQEREYEQYF. The CDR3 DNA is TGTGCCAGCAGCCAAGAAAGGGAGTACGAGCAGTACTTC.

This sequence joins TRBV5-1 and TRBJ2-3; possibly TRBD2 for D (6 bases). Trimming stripped 6 bases from V and 2 bases from J, with 10 bases between. The CDR3 loop spans 13 amino acids. Germline loops: CDR1 SGHRS, CDR2 YFSETQ. The CDR3: CASTREFTDTQYF. The CDR3 DNA sequence: TGCGCCAGCACCCGGGAGTTCACAGATACGCAGTATTTT.

As for this clone: Other DNA variants within this sample encode the same CDR3. The CDR3 protein is CASSLSGAGNTGELFF. The CDR3, as DNA: TGTGCCAGCAGCTTATCGGGGGCCGGGAACACCGGGGAGCTGTTTTTT. J is TRBJ2-2 and V is TRBV7-3; the D gene could be TRBD1 or TRBD2 (6 bases each). The V gene lost 2 bases and the J gene lost 1 base, with 11 bases spanning the gap. CDR3 length equals 16 residues. Germline CDR1 reads SGHTA; CDR2 reads FQGTGA.

The chain couples TRBV5-1 to TRBJ2-5; D is unresolved. Germline V lookup: CDR1 SGHRS, CDR2 YFSETQ. The V gene lost 3 bases and the J gene lost 3 bases, with 9 bases spanning the gap. The CDR3 totals 13 residues. Here the CDR3 reads CASSSRSKETQYF. In DNA form, the CDR3 reads TGCGCCAGCAGCTCGCGAAGTAAAGAGACCCAGTACTTC.

The V and J genes are TRBV27 and TRBJ1-1, with D possibly TRBD1 on 5 matching bases. Germline CDR1 reads MNHEY; CDR2 reads SMNVEV (reference sequence). Trimming cost V 7 bases and J 2 bases, with 14 bases left between them. The CDR3 is 14 residues long. The CDR3: CASNLLGGNTEAFF. For the CDR3, the DNA is TGTGCCAGCAACCTCTTGGGGGGTAACACTGAAGCTTTCTTT.